This T cell receptor (beta chain) was profiled in a study of T cells after yellow fever vaccination. There are 15 residues in the CDR3. J gave up 6 bases and V 4 bases, and 9 bases lay outside the gene matches. CDR1 SGHKS and CDR2 YYEKEE come from the germline V gene (reference sequence). Each CDR3 protein is one row after TCRdb ran MiXCR on the 5' RACE reads. Of roughly 300,000 distinct CDR3 sequences in the sample, roughly 8.3% were seen once. This sequence originates from a man aged 18 to 30 who received the YFV17D yellow fever vaccine. Material: PBMCs, obtained more than 35 days after the first yellow fever vaccination. The chain links TRBV5-5 to TRBJ2-7, with TRBD1 matching over 11 bases. The DNA for the CDR3 is TGTGCCAGCAGCGAGGACAGGGGGCTATTAGGCGAGCAGTACGTC. Translating it yields CASSEDRGLLGEQYV.